This T cell receptor beta chain was identified in a study of T cells in Graves' hyperthyroidism and ophthalmopathy. Background on the study: Peripheral blood was secured at the point of initial diagnosis, before any treatment. Overall study findings and caveats: Among thyroid clonotypes expanded above 0.001, most also appeared in blood.

Reasons for excluding patients were uncontrolled infection, other autoimmune disease, pregnancy or lactation. It was at first hyperthyroidism diagnosis, before any ophthalmopathy symptoms, that the blood sample was taken. RNA transcripts were the template for amplifying TCR beta CDR3 regions. HTBI primers were employed in a first-round RT-PCR of the TCR CDR3. One entry per CDR3 protein results from TCRdb running MiXCR on the multiplex PCR reads. The sample lists 730,000 or so distinct CDR3 sequences, approximately 19% occurring once. Notes on this clonotype: Its specificity is not known.

Germline-derived CDR1 and CDR2 are MGHRA and YSYEKL. The CDR3 has 17 amino acids. V was clipped by 1 base and J by 4 bases; unmatched bases: 11. This TCR was recovered from a woman aged 45-65 years with Graves' hyperthyroidism that later progressed to Graves' ophthalmopathy. Sequencing was done on a sample of blood. The rearrangement joins TRBV4-1 to TRBJ1-2; 8 nucleotides match TRBD1. The CDR3 spells CASSQGPGTGTGYGYTF. In nucleotides, the CDR3 is TGCGCCAGCAGCCAAGGGCCAGGGACAGGCACCGGCTATGGCTACACCTTC.